This TCR beta chain was observed in a study of blood T cell repertoires in COVID-19. Study-level background: The United States, Italy and Spain were the sources of the acute and convalescent COVID-19 samples. Sample material is recorded as cDNA or gDNA derived from T cells, B-cell-depleted T cells, or PBMCs.

Deletions cut 6 bases from V and 7 bases from J, with 13 bases between. CDR1 is ENHRY and CDR2 is SYGVKD in the germline V gene. This CDR3 is built from 14 residues. As processed by the authors: Reference gene primer amplification in the assay estimated nucleated cell counts. Produced via immunoSEQ multiplex PCR; TCRdb's table is partial and in-frame only. Clonal size and the V and J genes are those of that table, whereas D and trimming came from the DNA. In the table there are hundreds of thousands of clones, roughly 85% of which are singletons. This chain uses TRBV10-3 with TRBJ1-6, with a possible D match to TRBD1 (5 bases). This receptor was taken from a woman between 25 and 40 years old with active or convalescent COVID-19. The specimen sequenced was peripheral blood. CDR3 sequence: CAIRPTVANSPLHF. As DNA, the CDR3 is TGTGCCATCAGGCCGACAGTCGCGAATTCACCCCTCCACTTT.